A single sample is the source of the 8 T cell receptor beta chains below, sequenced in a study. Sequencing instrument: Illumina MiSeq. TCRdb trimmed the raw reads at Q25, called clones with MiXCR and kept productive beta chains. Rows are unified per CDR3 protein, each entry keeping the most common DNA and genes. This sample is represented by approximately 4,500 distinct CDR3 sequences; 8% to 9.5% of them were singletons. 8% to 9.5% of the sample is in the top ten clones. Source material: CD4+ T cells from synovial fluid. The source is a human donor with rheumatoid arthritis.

CDR3: CASSFLSSLAGGHGELFF. The CDR3 bases are TGCGCCAGCAGCTTCTTGTCTTCCCTCGCAGGGGGCCACGGGGAGCTGTTTTTT. This chain uses TRBV5-1 with TRBJ2-2; 8 bases line up with TRBD1. J lost 7 bases, V lost 2 bases, and 16 bases had no gene match. Germline lookup yields CDR1 SGHRS and CDR2 YFSETQ. CDR3 length equals 18 residues.

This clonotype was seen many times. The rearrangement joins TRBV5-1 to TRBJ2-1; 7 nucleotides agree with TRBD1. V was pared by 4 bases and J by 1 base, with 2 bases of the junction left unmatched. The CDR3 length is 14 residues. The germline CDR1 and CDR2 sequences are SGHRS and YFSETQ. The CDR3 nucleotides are TGCGCCAGCAGCCTGGGACAGTCCTACAATGAGCAGTTCTTC. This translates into CASSLGQSYNEQFF.

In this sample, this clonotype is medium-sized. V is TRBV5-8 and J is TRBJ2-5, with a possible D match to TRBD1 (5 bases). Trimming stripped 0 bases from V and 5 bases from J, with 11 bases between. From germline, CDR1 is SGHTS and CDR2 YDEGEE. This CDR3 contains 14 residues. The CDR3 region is CASSLGQGYETQYF. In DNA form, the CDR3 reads TGTGCCAGCAGCTTGGGCCAGGGTTACGAGACCCAGTACTTC.

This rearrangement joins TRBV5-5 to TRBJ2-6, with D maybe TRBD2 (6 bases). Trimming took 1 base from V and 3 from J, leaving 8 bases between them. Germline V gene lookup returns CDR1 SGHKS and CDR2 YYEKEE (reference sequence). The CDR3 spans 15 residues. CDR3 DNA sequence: TGTGCCAGCAGCTTGCTGGGAGGTGGGGCCAACGTCCTGACTTTC. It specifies CASSLLGGGANVLTF.

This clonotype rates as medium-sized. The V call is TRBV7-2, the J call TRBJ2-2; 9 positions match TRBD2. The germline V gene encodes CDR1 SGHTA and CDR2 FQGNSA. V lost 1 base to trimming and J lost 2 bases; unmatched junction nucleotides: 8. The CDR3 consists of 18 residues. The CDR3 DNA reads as TGTGCCAGCAGCTTAGATGGCGGGAGGGCCCGCAACACCGGGGAGCTGTTTTTT. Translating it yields CASSLDGGRARNTGELFF.

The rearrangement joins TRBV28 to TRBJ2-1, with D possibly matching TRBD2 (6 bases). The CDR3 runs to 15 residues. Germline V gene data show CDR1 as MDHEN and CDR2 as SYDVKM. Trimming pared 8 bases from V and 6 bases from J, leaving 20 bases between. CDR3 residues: CASGTWARAANEQFF. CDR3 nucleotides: TGTGCCAGCGGGACTTGGGCTCGTGCTGCCAATGAGCAGTTCTTC. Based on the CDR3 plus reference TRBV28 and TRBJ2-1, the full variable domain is DVKVTQSSRYLVKRTGEKVFLECVQDMDHENMFWYRQDPGLGLRLIYFSYDVKMKEKGDIPEGYSVSREKKERFSLILESASTNQTSMYLCASGTWARAANEQFFGPGTRLTVL.

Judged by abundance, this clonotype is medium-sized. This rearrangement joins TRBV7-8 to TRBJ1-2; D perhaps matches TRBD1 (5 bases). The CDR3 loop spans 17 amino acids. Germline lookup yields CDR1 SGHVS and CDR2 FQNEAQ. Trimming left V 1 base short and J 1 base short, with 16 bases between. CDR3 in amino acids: CASSLEIRQTNNYGYTF. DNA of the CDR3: TGTGCCAGCAGCTTAGAAATCCGACAGACAAATAACTATGGCTACACCTTC. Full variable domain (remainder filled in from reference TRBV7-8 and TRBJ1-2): GAGVSQSPRYKVAKRGQDVALRCDPISGHVSLFWYQQALGQGPEFLTYFQNEAQLDKSGLPSDRFFAERPEGSVSTLKIQRTQQEDSAVYLCASSLEIRQTNNYGYTFGSGTRLTVV.

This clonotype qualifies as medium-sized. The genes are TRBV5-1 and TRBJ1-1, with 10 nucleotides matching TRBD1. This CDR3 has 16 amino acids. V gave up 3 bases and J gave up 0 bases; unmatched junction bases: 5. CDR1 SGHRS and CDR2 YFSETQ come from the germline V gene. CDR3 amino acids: CASSWPGQGLNTEAFF. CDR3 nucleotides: TGCGCCAGCAGCTGGCCGGGACAGGGGTTGAACACTGAAGCTTTCTTT.